A single sample is the source of the 19 T cell receptor beta chains below, sequenced in a study of blood T cells in healthy people across ages. Together with a sample-barcoded 5' primer, a J-beta primer mix was included in a second PCR lasting about 7 to 12 cycles. TCRdb re-analysed the 5' RACE reads in MiXCR, keeping a single row per CDR3 protein. This sample has about 830,000 distinct CDR3 sequences; 60% to 80% occur once, and the top ten carry 25% to 35%. The sequenced sample was blood. These receptor sequences come from a man under 40 in good health.

The rearrangement links TRBV5-1 to TRBJ1-2; D unclear. The CDR3 totals 14 residues. V lost 0 bases to trimming and J lost 2 bases, with 8 bases between them. Germline CDR1 reads SGHRS; CDR2 reads YFSETQ. The CDR3 here is CASSLDNRNYGYTF. In DNA form, the CDR3 reads TGCGCCAGCAGCTTGGACAACCGGAACTATGGCTACACCTTC.

This clonotype was recorded a few times. The V gene is TRBV4-3, the J gene TRBJ2-3; D may match TRBD1 or TRBD2 (5 bases each). Per the germline V gene, CDR1 is LGHNA and CDR2 is YSLEER. V was clipped by 3 bases and J by 4 bases, with 14 bases between them. The CDR3 sequence is 15 residues long. In nucleotides, the CDR3 is TGCGCCAGCAGCCAGGGACCGAGCCCCCCAGATACGCAGTATTTT. Protein sequence: CASSQGPSPPDTQYF.

This clonotype was seen more than once but under ten times. The V and J genes are TRBV4-2 and TRBJ2-4, with D tentatively TRBD2 (5 bases). The J call is in doubt because the DNA end fits TRBJ2-7 better. The germline V gene has CDR1 LGHNA and CDR2 YNFKEQ. The CDR3 is made up of 13 amino acids. For the CDR3, the DNA is TGTGCCAGCAGGACTCGAGGGTTCGGCGAGCAGTACTTC. Its translation is CASRTRGFGEQYF.

Turning to this clonotype: A much larger clone is a single base away; this may be a read error. The J gene is TRBJ2-1, the V gene TRBV11-2, with unresolved D. Between the trimmed V and J ends, which lost 3 bases and 8 bases, there was a span of 8 bases. This CDR3 has 12 residues. Germline values: CDR1 SGHAT, CDR2 FQNNGV. The CDR3 sequence: CASSFQADEQFF. DNA of the CDR3: TGTGCCAGCAGCTTTCAGGCCGATGAGCAGTTCTTC. The full variable domain, completed using reference TRBV11-2 and TRBJ2-1, is EAGVAQSPRYKIIEKRQSVAFWCNPISGHATLYWYQQILGQGPKLLIQFQNNGVVDDSQLPKDRFSAERLKGVDSTLKIQPAKLEDSAVYLCASSFQADEQFFGPGTRLTVL.

This clonotype was seen a single time. The chain uses TRBV9 and TRBJ2-1; 9 nucleotides line up with TRBD2. The CDR3 totals 15 residues. The trim removed 0 bases at V and 6 bases at J, leaving 4 bases unmatched. Germline V gene lookup returns CDR1 SGDLS and CDR2 YYNGEE. The CDR3 DNA reads as TGTGCCAGCAGCGTAGTCAGCGGGGGGACCAATGAGCAGTTCTTC. Encoded protein: CASSVVSGGTNEQFF.

This clonotype was seen only a few times. The chain couples TRBV7-9 to TRBJ2-7, with D hard to call. The V end was cut by 5 bases, the J end by 4 bases, with 12 bases between. The CDR3 extends over 13 amino acids. Per the germline V gene, CDR1 is SEHNR and CDR2 is FQNEAQ (reference sequence). The CDR3, as DNA: TGTGCCAGCAGCCCCGACACCATATACGAGCAGTACTTC. Translating gives CASSPDTIYEQYF.

This sequence joins TRBV3-1 and TRBJ2-4; possibly TRBD2 for D (5 bases). Gene TRBJ2-7 matches the end of the DNA better, so the J call may be wrong. Per germline, CDR1 LGHDT and CDR2 YNNKEL (reference sequence). The CDR3 runs to 14 residues. The CDR3 region has the DNA TGTGCCAGCAGCCCCGAGGGTTCACGCTACGAGCAGTACTTC. Translating it yields CASSPEGSRYEQYF.

The chain combines TRBV12-3 or TRBV12-4 with TRBJ1-2, with 7 positions matching TRBD1. V was clipped by 8 bases and J by 3 bases; unmatched bases: 9. The CDR3 length is 14 residues. CDR3 DNA sequence: TGTGCCAGCGGACCGGGACAGACATACTATGGCTACACCTTC. As protein: CASGPGQTYYGYTF.

There are a few counts of this clonotype. The rearrangement uses TRBV29-1 and TRBJ2-7; D is uncertain. This CDR3 region has 12 residues. Germline-derived CDR1 and CDR2 are SQVTM and ANQGSEA. The V gene lost 1 base and the J gene lost 6 bases, with 10 bases spanning the gap. CDR3 in amino acids: CSVEVPIPEQYF. CDR3 bases: TGCAGCGTTGAAGTGCCCATCCCCGAGCAGTACTTC.

In this sample, this clonotype turned up a few times. The CDR3 here is CSASGGAVETQYF. DNA for the CDR3: TGCAGTGCTAGCGGGGGGGCTGTTGAGACCCAGTACTTC. The J gene is TRBJ2-5, the V gene TRBV20-1; 8 bases align to TRBD2. After removal of 3 bases from V and 5 bases from J, the junction contained 5 bases not matched to a gene. The CDR3 has 13 amino acids. Germline-derived CDR1 and CDR2 are DFQATT and SNEGSKA (reference sequence).

This clonotype has just a few counts. V and J are TRBV7-2 and TRBJ2-1; D unresolved. Deletions cut 5 bases from V and 6 bases from J, with 11 bases between. The CDR3 sequence is 13 residues long. Germline CDR1 SGHTA, CDR2 FQGNSA. CDR3 DNA: TGTGCCAGCAGCGCACCAAATCGCAATGAGCAGTTCTTC. Its translation is CASSAPNRNEQFF.

A single count supports this clonotype. This chain uses TRBV7-2 with TRBJ2-3; D call uncertain. Looked up from germline, CDR1 is SGHTA and CDR2 is FQGNSA. The V and J ends lost 5 bases and 4 bases respectively, with 13 bases between them. The CDR3 spans 14 residues. CDR3 in DNA: TGTGCCAGCAGCCGCCAAGGGCCCCCAGATACGCAGTATTTT. Protein sequence: CASSRQGPPDTQYF.

The V gene is TRBV24-1, the J gene TRBJ1-1; the D gene is possibly TRBD1 (5 bases). Between the trimmed V and J ends, which lost 4 bases and 10 bases, there was a span of 12 bases. The CDR3 totals 12 residues. Per germline, CDR1 KGHDR and CDR2 SFDVKD. CDR3 loop: CATSEKPGGAFF. In DNA, the CDR3 is TGTGCCACCAGTGAAAAACCGGGGGGAGCTTTCTTT.

The V and J genes are TRBV12-3 or TRBV12-4 and TRBJ2-1; a weak D match, TRBD1 (6 bases). This CDR3 is built from 15 residues. V lost 5 bases and J 6 bases, leaving 17 bases between the germline ends. In nucleotides, the CDR3 is TGTGCCAGCAGTCCCGGACAGATCGGGATCAATGAGCAGTTCTTC. Translating gives CASSPGQIGINEQFF.

The chain uses TRBV6-6 and TRBJ2-5; the D gene is possibly TRBD1 (6 bases). In germline, CDR1 is MNHNY, CDR2 SVGAGI (reference sequence). V was trimmed by 5 bases and J by 1 base, leaving 11 bases between them. This CDR3 is built from 14 residues. Here the CDR3 reads CASSNGQRQETQYF. CDR3 sequence (DNA): TGTGCCAGCAGTAATGGACAGCGCCAAGAGACCCAGTACTTC.

The chain recombines TRBV20-1 with TRBJ2-7, with D perhaps matching TRBD1 or TRBD2 (6 bases each). Trimming pared 5 bases from V and 0 bases from J, leaving 17 bases between. CDR3 length: 15 residues. The germline V gene has CDR1 DFQATT and CDR2 SNEGSKA (reference sequence). The CDR3 bases are TGCAGTGCTGAACTTTATGGGGGGCCCTCCTACGAGCAGTACTTC. Amino acid sequence: CSAELYGGPSYEQYF.

A few counts support this clonotype. The chain combines TRBV7-9 with TRBJ2-2, with 8 bases matching TRBD2. The length of the CDR3 is 17 residues. The germline CDR1 and CDR2 sequences are SEHNR and FQNEAQ (reference sequence). V was clipped by 4 bases and J by 1 base; unmatched bases: 8. The CDR3 DNA reads as TGTGCCAGCAGCTCAAAAGCGGGGGCTGTGAACACCGGGGAGCTGTTTTTT. Its translation: CASSSKAGAVNTGELFF.

This clonotype was counted a few times. The chain uses TRBV4-3 and TRBJ2-4, with D possibly being TRBD1 (6 bases). This CDR3 region has 16 residues. Trimming took 0 bases from V and 3 from J, leaving 12 bases between them. Germline assignment: CDR1 LGHNA and CDR2 YSLEER. CDR3 region: CASSQDGTSGKNIQYF. The CDR3 DNA reads as TGCGCCAGCAGCCAAGACGGGACATCGGGCAAAAACATTCAGTACTTC.

In its sample, this clonotype was seen a few times. J is TRBJ2-4 and V is TRBV7-2, with 10 positions matching TRBD1. Per germline, CDR1 SGHTA and CDR2 FQGNSA. J gave up 6 bases and V 5 bases, and 7 bases lay outside the gene matches. CDR3 length: 15 amino acids. In DNA form, the CDR3 reads TGTGCCAGCAGCCCCGGAAGGGACAGGGGAAACATTCAGTACTTC. Translating gives CASSPGRDRGNIQYF.